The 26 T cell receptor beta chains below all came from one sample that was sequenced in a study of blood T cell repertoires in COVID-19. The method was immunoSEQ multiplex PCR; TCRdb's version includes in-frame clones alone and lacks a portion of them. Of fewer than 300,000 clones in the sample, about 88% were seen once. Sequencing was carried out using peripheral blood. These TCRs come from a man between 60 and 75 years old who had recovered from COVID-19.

The CDR3 loop reads CASSSEDRGLGNEQFF. DNA for the CDR3: TGTGCCAGCAGCTCCGAGGACAGGGGGCTCGGCAATGAGCAGTTCTTC. This sequence joins TRBV7-9 and TRBJ2-1; 11 bases are a match to TRBD1. V was clipped by 4 bases and J by 6 bases; unmatched bases: 8. The CDR3 has 16 residues. CDR1 and CDR2 (germline): SEHNR, FQNEAQ (reference sequence).

The CDR3 coding sequence is TGTGCCAGCAGCTTCTCACTAGCGGGGGGGAACACCGGGGAGCTGTTTTTT. Translation: CASSFSLAGGNTGELFF. V gene TRBV5-5 combines with J gene TRBJ2-2, with 12 bases that match TRBD2. CDR3 length equals 17 residues. Trimming cost V 2 bases and J 1 base; bases outside gene matches: 3. CDR1 and CDR2 from the germline V gene are SGHKS and YYEKEE (reference sequence).

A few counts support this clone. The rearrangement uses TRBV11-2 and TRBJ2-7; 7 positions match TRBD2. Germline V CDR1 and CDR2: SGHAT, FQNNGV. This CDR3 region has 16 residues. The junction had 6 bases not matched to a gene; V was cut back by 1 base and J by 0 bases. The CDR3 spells CASSLGYLAASYEQYF. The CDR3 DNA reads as TGTGCCAGCAGCTTAGGCTATCTAGCGGCCTCCTACGAGCAGTACTTC.

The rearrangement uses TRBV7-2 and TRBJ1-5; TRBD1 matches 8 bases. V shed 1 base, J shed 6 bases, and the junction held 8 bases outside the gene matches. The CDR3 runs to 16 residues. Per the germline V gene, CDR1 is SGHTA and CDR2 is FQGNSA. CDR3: CASSLGSRGLGQPQHF. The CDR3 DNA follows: TGTGCCAGCAGCTTAGGTTCCAGGGGGCTCGGTCAGCCCCAGCATTTT.

CDR3 residues: CASSEVRGYEQYF. The DNA of the CDR3 is TGCGCCAGCAGTGAGGTCCGGGGTTACGAGCAGTACTTC. The rearrangement uses TRBV10-2 and TRBJ2-7, with a weak D call TRBD2 (5 bases). The CDR3 totals 13 residues. V gave up 2 bases and J gave up 4 bases, with 9 bases separating them. Germline CDR1 WSHSY, CDR2 SAAADI.

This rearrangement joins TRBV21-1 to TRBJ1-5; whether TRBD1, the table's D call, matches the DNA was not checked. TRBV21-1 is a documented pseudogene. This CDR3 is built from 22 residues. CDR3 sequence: CASSTPIRGPGQGFLGLQPQHF. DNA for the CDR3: TGTGCCAGCAGCACTCCGATACGGGGGCCGGGACAGGGGTTTCTCGGGCTTCAGCCCCAGCATTTT.

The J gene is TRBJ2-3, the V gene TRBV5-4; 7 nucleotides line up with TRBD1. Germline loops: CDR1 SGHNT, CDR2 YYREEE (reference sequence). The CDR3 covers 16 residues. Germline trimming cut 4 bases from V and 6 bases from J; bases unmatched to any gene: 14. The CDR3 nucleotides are TGTGCCAGCAGCCAAACCCATAGACAGGGCGGCGATACGCAGTATTTT. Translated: CASSQTHRQGGDTQYF.

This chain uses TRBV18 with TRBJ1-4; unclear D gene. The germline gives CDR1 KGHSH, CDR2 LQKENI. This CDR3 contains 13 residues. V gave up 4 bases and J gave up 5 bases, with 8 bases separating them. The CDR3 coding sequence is TGTGCCAGCTCACTCTTACAGAATGAAAAACTGTTTTTT. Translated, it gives CASSLLQNEKLFF.

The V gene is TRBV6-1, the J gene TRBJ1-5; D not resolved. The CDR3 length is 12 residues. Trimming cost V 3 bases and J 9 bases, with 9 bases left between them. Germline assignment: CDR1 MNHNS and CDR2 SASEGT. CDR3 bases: TGTGCCAGCAGTGACGGTCGTGGGCCCCAGCATTTT. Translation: CASSDGRGPQHF.

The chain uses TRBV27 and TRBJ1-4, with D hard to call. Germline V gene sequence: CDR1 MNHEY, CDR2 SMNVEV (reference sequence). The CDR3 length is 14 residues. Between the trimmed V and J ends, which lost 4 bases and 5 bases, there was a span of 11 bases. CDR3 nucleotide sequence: TGTGCCAGCAGTTACACCGAAACGAATGAAAAACTGTTTTTT. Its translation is CASSYTETNEKLFF.

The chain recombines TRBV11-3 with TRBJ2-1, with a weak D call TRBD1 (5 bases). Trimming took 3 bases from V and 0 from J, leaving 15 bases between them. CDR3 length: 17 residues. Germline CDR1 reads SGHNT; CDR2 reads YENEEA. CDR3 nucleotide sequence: TGTGCCAGCAGCTTTAAGGCAGGGTCTAGCTCCTACAATGAGCAGTTCTTC. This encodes CASSFKAGSSSYNEQFF.

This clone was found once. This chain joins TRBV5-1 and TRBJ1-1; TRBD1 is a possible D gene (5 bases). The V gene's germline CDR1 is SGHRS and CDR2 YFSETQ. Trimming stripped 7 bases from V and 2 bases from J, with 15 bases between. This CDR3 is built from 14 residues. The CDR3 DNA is TGCGCCAGCGAGTCGGGGGTTCCAAACACTGAAGCTTTCTTT. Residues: CASESGVPNTEAFF.

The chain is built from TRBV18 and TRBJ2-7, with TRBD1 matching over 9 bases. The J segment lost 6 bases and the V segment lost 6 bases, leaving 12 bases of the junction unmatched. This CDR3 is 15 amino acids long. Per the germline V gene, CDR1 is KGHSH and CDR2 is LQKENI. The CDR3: CASSPASGQGTEQYF. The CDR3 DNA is TGTGCCAGCTCCCCGGCCTCGGGACAGGGCACCGAGCAGTACTTC.

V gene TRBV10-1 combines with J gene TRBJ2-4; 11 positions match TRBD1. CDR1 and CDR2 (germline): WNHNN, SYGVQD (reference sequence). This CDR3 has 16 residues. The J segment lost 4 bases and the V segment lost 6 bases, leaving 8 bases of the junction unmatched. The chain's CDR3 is CASRKPGQGVKNIQYF. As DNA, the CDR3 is TGCGCCAGCAGAAAACCGGGACAGGGGGTGAAAAACATTCAGTACTTC.

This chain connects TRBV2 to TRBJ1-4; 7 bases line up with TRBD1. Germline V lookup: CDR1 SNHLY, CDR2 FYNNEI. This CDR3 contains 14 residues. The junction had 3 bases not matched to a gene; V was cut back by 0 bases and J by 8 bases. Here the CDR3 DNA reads TGTGCCAGCAGTGAAGCTTGGGACAGCGAAAAACTGTTTTTT. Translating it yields CASSEAWDSEKLFF.

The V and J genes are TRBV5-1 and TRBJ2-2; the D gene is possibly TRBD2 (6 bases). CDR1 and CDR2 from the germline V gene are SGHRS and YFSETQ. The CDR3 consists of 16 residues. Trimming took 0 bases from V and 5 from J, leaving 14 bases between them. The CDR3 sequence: CASSLGTGVPTGELFF. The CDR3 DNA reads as TGCGCCAGCAGCTTGGGGACGGGGGTCCCAACCGGGGAGCTGTTTTTT.

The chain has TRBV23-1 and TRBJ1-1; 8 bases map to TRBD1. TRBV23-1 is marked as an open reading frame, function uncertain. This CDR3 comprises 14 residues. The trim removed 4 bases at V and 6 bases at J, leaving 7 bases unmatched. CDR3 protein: CASSPDRVVAEAFF. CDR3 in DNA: TGCGCCAGCAGTCCGGACAGGGTAGTAGCTGAAGCTTTCTTT.

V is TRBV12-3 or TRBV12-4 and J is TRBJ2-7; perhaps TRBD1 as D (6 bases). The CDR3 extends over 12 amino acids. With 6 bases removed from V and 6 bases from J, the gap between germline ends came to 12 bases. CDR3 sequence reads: CASSYRVTEQYF. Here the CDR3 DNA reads TGTGCCAGCAGCTACAGGGTAACCGAGCAGTACTTC.

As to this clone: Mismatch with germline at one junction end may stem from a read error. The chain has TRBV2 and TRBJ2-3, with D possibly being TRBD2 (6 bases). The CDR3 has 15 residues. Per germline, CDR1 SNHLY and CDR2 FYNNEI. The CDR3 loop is CASGERGLGTDTQYF. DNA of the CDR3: TGTGCCAGCGGTGAACGGGGACTGGGCACAGATACGCAGTATTTT.

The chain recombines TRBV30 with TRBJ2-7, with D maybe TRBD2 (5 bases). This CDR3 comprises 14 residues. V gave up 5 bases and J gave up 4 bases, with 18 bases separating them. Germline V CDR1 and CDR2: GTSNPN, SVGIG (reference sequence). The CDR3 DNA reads TGTGCCTGGGAGGCGGGCGACCAACATTACGAGCAGTACTTC. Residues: CAWEAGDQHYEQYF.

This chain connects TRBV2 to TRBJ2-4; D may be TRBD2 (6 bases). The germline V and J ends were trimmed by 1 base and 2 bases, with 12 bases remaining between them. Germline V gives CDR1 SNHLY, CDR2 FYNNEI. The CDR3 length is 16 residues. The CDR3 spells CASSEVGGATKNIQYF. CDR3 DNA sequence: TGTGCCAGCAGTGAAGTCGGCGGGGCGACCAAAAACATTCAGTACTTC.

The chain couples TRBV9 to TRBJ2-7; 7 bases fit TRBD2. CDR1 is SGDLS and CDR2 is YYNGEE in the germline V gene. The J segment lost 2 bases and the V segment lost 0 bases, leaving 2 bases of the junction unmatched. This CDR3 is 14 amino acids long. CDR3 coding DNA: TGTGCCAGCAGCGTAGCGGGAGGAACCTACGAGCAGTACTTC. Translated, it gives CASSVAGGTYEQYF.

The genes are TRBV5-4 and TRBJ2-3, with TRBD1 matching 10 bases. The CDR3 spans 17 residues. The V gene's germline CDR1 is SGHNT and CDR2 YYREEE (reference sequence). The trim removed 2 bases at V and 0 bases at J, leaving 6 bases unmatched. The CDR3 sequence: CASSFGDRGHSTDTQYF. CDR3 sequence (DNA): TGTGCCAGCAGCTTCGGGGACAGGGGTCATAGCACAGATACGCAGTATTTT.

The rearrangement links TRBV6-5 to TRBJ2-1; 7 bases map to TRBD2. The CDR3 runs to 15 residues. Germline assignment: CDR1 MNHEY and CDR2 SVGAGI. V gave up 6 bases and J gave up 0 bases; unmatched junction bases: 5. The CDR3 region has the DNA TGTGCCAGCAGCCTAGCGGAGAGCTCCTACAATGAGCAGTTCTTC. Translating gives CASSLAESSYNEQFF.

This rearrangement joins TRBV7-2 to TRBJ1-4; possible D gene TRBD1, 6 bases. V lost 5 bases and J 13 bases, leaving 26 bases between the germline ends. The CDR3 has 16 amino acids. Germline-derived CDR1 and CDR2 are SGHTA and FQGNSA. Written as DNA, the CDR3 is TGTGCCAGCAGCCAGGCGCTGACAGGATCTAATGGGGTACTGTTTTTT. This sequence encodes CASSQALTGSNGVLFF. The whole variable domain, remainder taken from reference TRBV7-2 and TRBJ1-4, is GAGVSQSPSNKVTEKGKDVELRCDPISGHTALYWYRQSLGQGLEFLIYFQGNSAPDKSGLPSDRFSAERTGGSVSTLTIQRTQQEDSAVYLCASSQALTGSNGVLFFGSGTQLSVL.

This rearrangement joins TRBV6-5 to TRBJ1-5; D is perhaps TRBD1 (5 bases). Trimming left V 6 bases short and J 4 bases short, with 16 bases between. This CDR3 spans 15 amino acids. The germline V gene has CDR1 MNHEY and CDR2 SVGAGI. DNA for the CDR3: TGTGCCAGCAGCGAGGGAGGGGTATGGAATCAGCCCCAGCATTTT. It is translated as CASSEGGVWNQPQHF.